This T cell receptor (beta chain) was retrieved from a study of T cells after yellow fever vaccination. Study-level information: In the case of low-cell-number fractions, SMART-Seq v4 Ultra Low Input was used for preparation.

Each CDR3 protein gets one entry after TCRdb re-called the 5' RACE reads with MiXCR. The sample lists tens of thousands of distinct CDR3 sequences, roughly 7.4% occurring once. Points from the study as a whole: Researchers report a weaker secondary response that nonetheless peaked faster, day 5 versus 15.

The sample holds a few counts of this clonotype. The antigen is not known. The source of this sequence is a man under 40 who received the YFV17D yellow fever vaccine. The sample in question was CD8+ T cells sorted from PBMCs, obtained on the day of the yellow fever booster vaccination.

CDR3 nucleotide sequence: TGTGCCAGCAGCTTAATGGGGTTGGGTCAGCCCCAGCATTTT. Protein sequence: CASSLMGLGQPQHF. This rearrangement joins TRBV7-8 to TRBJ1-5; unclear D gene. This CDR3 comprises 14 residues. The V gene lost 2 bases and the J gene lost 6 bases, with 11 bases spanning the gap. Germline CDR1 reads SGHVS; CDR2 reads FQNEAQ.